This T cell receptor beta chain was obtained from a study of blood T cell repertoires in COVID-19. Only in-frame clones appear in the TCRdb table, and some are missing; sequencing was by immunoSEQ multiplex PCR. The sample has 100,000 to 150,000 clones, 88% seen once. This CDR3 contains 14 residues. The germline V gene encodes CDR1 LGHDT and CDR2 YNNKEL (reference sequence). The V gene lost 4 bases and the J gene lost 3 bases, with 12 bases spanning the gap. This clone came up once. Material: peripheral blood. The chain is built from TRBV3-1 (or the pseudogene TRBV3-2) and TRBJ1-1, with a weak D call TRBD1 (5 bases). This sequence was found in a man between 45 and 60 years old with acute or convalescent COVID-19. Here the CDR3 reads CASSLFGGDTEAFF. The CDR3 DNA reads TGTGCCAGCAGCCTTTTTGGAGGGGACACTGAAGCTTTCTTT.